A selection of T cell receptor beta chains follows, all from one sample in a study of OX40 agonist ivuxolimab in advanced cancers. Here immunoSEQ multiplex PCR was the method, and the copy in TCRdb shows in-frame clones only, minus some. The sample contains tens of thousands of clones, approximately 95% of which appear only once. The sequencing used CD4+ or CD8+ T cells sorted from blood, collected in a trial of the OX40 agonist ivuxolimab. Receptors originate from an adult with an advanced solid tumor such as melanoma, head and neck, liver or kidney cancer. Both conserved end residues are part of each CDR3. The D gene is left open where the match is weak. Part of the rows lack a size; the others show once, few, many or a class for expanded clones.

J gene,D gene,clone size,V gene,CDR3 protein,CDR3 DNA
TRBJ2-1,-,-,TRBV2,CASRPNEGHLRWGEQFF,TGTGCCAGCAGGCCTAACGAAGGACATCTACGATGGGGTGAGCAGTTCTTC
TRBJ2-1,-,-,TRBV7-2,CASSLVGEGEQFF,TGTGCCAGCAGCTTAGTGGGAGAGGGGGAGCAGTTCTTC
TRBJ2-3,TRBD2,-,TRBV2,CASRAGGPETDTQYF,TGTGCCAGCAGGGCGGGGGGCCCGGAGACAGATACGCAGTATTTT
TRBJ2-7,-,-,TRBV4-2,CASSHHRVGSPSYEQYF,TGTGCCAGCAGCCACCATAGGGTGGGCTCCCCCTCCTACGAGCAGTACTTC
TRBJ1-1,TRBD1,-,TRBV6-5,CASSSPGGNTEAFF,TGTGCCAGCAGTTCCCCAGGGGGTAACACTGAAGCTTTCTTT
TRBJ1-1,-,-,TRBV19,CASTSVGDGIFANTEAFF,TGTGCCAGTACCTCGGTAGGGGACGGAATATTTGCCAACACTGAAGCTTTCTTT
TRBJ2-1,TRBD2,-,TRBV28,CASSFPGLNYNEQFF,TGTGCCAGCAGTTTTCCGGGACTAAACTACAATGAGCAGTTCTTC
TRBJ2-3,-,-,TRBV27,CASSLGGSDTQYF,TGTGCCAGCAGTTTAGGCGGGTCGGATACGCAGTATTTT
TRBJ1-2,-,-,TRBV27,CASSSGTTDYGYTF,TGTGCCAGCAGCTCCGGGACAACCGATTATGGCTACACCTTC
TRBJ2-3,-,-,TRBV7-6,CASSPSGGGYSTDTQYF,TGTGCCAGCAGCCCTTCGGGGGGCGGGTACAGCACAGATACGCAGTATTTT
TRBJ1-1,-,-,TRBV29-1,CSVEVRGGEAFF,TGCAGCGTTGAAGTTCGGGGGGGGGAAGCTTTCTTT
TRBJ2-5,-,-,TRBV5-1,CASSFRGGQETQYF,TGCGCCAGCAGCTTTCGAGGGGGCCAAGAGACCCAGTACTTC
TRBJ2-7,TRBD2,-,TRBV7-6,CASSFGGTEQYF,TGTGCCAGCAGCTTCGGGGGGACGGAGCAGTACTTC
TRBJ1-2,-,-,TRBV11-3,CASSSGDYGYTF,TGTGCCAGCAGCTCCGGGGACTATGGCTACACCTTC
TRBJ1-4,-,once,TRBV5-1,CASLGLVSSAATNEKLFF,TGCGCCAGCCTCGGCCTTGTATCCTCGGCAGCAACTAATGAAAAACTGTTTTTT
TRBJ2-1,TRBD2,-,TRBV9,CASSVVGSGRDNEQFF,TGTGCCAGCAGCGTAGTTGGTAGCGGGAGGGACAATGAGCAGTTCTTC
TRBJ2-5,TRBD1,once,TRBV9,CASSPRDRIQETQYF,TGTGCCAGCAGCCCCCGGGACAGAATTCAAGAGACCCAGTACTTC
TRBJ1-5,-,-,TRBV27,CASSSQGQPQHF,TGTGCCAGCAGTTCACAGGGCCAGCCCCAGCATTTT
TRBJ1-6,TRBD1,once,TRBV10-3,CAISDHDRVSSPLHF,TGTGCCATCAGTGACCATGACAGGGTTTCTTCACCCCTCCACTTT
TRBJ1-1,-,-,TRBV4-3,CASSQDWGTGEAFF,TGCGCCAGCAGCCAAGATTGGGGAACAGGTGAAGCTTTCTTT
TRBJ2-7,TRBD1,-,TRBV11-2,CASSLGRGYEQYF,TGTGCCAGCAGCTTAGGCAGGGGGTACGAGCAGTACTTC
TRBJ2-4,TRBD2,-,TRBV2,CASSGLAGEYRNIQYF,TGTGCCAGCAGTGGACTAGCGGGAGAGTACAGAAACATTCAGTACTTC
TRBJ2-7,-,-,TRBV2,CASRTLETYEQYF,TGTGCCAGCAGAACACTAGAAACCTACGAGCAGTACTTC
TRBJ2-6,TRBD1,-,TRBV7-9,CASSLDTGVRSGANVLTF,TGTGCCAGCAGCTTAGACACAGGGGTCCGCTCTGGGGCCAACGTCCTGACTTTC
TRBJ2-2,-,-,TRBV5-1,CASSLAATANTGELFF,TGCGCCAGCAGCTTGGCAGCGACGGCGAACACCGGGGAGCTGTTTTTT
TRBJ2-3,-,once,TRBV27,CASSLGGGWSGTDTQYF,TGTGCCAGCAGCCTAGGTGGCGGCTGGTCGGGCACAGATACGCAGTATTTT
TRBJ2-7,-,-,TRBV27,CASSPTDTNYEQYF,TGTGCCAGCAGCCCGACAGATACCAACTACGAGCAGTACTTC
TRBJ2-1,-,-,TRBV6-5,CASSYQRVGNEQFF,TGTGCCAGCAGTTACCAACGGGTCGGGAATGAGCAGTTCTTC
TRBJ2-1,-,once,TRBV6-5,CASSYPGGGLSGEQFF,TGTGCCAGCAGTTACCCAGGGGGGGGGCTTTCGGGTGAGCAGTTCTTC
TRBJ1-5,-,-,TRBV4-3,CASSQGDTVPHQPQHF,TGCGCCAGCAGCCAAGGGGACACCGTCCCCCATCAGCCCCAGCATTTT
TRBJ2-1,-,-,TRBV5-5,CASSLGQGWDEQFF,TGTGCCAGCAGCTTGGGGCAGGGATGGGATGAGCAGTTCTTC